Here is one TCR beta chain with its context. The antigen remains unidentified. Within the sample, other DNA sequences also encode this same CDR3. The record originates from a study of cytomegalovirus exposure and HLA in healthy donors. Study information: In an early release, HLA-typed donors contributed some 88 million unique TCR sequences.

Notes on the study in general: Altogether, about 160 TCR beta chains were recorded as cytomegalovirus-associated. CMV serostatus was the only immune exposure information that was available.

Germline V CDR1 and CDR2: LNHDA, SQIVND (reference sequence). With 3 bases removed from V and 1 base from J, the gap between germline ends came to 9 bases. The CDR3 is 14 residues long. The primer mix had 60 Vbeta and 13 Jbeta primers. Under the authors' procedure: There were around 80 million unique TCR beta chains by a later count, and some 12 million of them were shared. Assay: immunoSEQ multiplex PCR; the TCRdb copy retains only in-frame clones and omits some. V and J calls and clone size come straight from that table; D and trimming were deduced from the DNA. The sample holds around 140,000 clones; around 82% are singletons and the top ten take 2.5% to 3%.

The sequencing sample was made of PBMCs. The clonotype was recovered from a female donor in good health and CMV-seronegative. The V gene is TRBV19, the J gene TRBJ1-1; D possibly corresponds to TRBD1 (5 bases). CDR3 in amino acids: CASSIQGPNTEAFF. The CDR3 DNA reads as TGTGCCAGTAGTATTCAGGGCCCGAACACTGAAGCTTTCTTT. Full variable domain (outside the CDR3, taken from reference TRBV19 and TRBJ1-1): DGGITQSPKYLFRKEGQNVTLSCEQNLNHDAMYWYRQDPGQGLRLIYYSQIVNDFQKGDIAEGYSVSREKKESFPLTVTSAQKNPTAFYLCASSIQGPNTEAFFGQGTRLTVV.